Reported below is one T cell receptor beta chain. The antigen is unknown. Distinct nucleotide sequences in the sample also encode this CDR3. The CDR3 spans 13 residues. From germline, CDR1 is MNHEY and CDR2 SVGAGI. V shed 6 bases and J 1 base; nucleotides not matched to a gene: 1. Profiled with immunoSEQ multiplex PCR; TCRdb holds only in-frame clones, not every one. The sample holds nearly 2 million clones, approximately 94% seen once. This sample was taken from a study of shared clonotypes between healthy human individuals. General study points: An expected dependence of interdonor clonotype sharing on sequencing depth was noted. Among the subsets, naive ones generally showed larger estimated richness than memory ones. Having only a few donors restricted how much genetic and exposure-history diversity was captured.

Naive CD8 cells comprised CD45RO-negative, CCR7-positively selected cells, excluding terminally differentiated effector memory CD45RA+ cells. The rearrangement uses TRBV6-5 and TRBJ2-3; 7 bases line up with TRBD2. The sequenced material came from naive CD8+ T cells sorted from blood. This clonotype was sampled from a man aged 18 to 35 in good health. CDR3 loop: CASSAGGTDTQYF. In DNA, the CDR3 is TGTGCCAGCAGCGCGGGAGGCACAGATACGCAGTATTTT.